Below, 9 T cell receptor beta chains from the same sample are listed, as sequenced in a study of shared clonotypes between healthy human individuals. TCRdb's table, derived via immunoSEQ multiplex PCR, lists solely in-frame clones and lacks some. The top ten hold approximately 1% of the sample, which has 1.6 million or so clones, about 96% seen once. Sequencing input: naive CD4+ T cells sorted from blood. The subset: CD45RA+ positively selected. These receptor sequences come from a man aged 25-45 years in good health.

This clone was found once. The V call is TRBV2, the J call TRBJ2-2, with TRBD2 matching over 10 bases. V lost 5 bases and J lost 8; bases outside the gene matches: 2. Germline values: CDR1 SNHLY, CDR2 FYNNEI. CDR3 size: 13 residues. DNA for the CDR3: TGTGCCAGCAGTTCTAGCGGGAGTGGGGAGCTGTTTTTT. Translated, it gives CASSSSGSGELFF.

Here the CDR3 reads CASSLSDSLGAIYF. CDR3 nucleotides: TGTGCCAGCAGCCTATCGGACAGCTTGGGTGCCATATATTTT. J is TRBJ1-3 and V is TRBV7-6, with a weak D call TRBD1 (6 bases). The CDR3 has 14 residues. The V end lost 5 bases, the J end lost 11 bases, and 19 bases lay between the germline ends. Looked up from germline, CDR1 is SGHVS and CDR2 is FNYEAQ.

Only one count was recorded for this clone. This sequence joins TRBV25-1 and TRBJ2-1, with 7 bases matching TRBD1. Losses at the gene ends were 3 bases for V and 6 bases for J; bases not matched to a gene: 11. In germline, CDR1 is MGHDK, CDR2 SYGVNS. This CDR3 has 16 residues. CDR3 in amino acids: CASSEPRQGVGNEQFF. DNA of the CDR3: TGTGCCAGCAGTGAGCCCAGACAGGGAGTGGGCAATGAGCAGTTCTTC.

The CDR3 nucleotides are TGCGCCAGCAGCTTGGGCGCGCCTGTCCAATATATTACCGGGGAGCTGTTTTTT. This translates into CASSLGAPVQYITGELFF. The chain uses TRBV5-1 and TRBJ2-2, with D unresolved. With 0 bases removed from V and 5 bases from J, the gap between germline ends came to 20 bases. Per germline, CDR1 SGHRS and CDR2 YFSETQ. The CDR3 totals 18 residues.

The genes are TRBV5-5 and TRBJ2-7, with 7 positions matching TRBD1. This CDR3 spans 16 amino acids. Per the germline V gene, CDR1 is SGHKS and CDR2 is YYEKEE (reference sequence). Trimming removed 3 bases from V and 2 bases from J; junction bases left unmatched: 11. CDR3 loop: CASSSFDSRGPYEQYF. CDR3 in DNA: TGTGCCAGCAGCTCCTTCGACTCAAGGGGGCCCTACGAGCAGTACTTC.

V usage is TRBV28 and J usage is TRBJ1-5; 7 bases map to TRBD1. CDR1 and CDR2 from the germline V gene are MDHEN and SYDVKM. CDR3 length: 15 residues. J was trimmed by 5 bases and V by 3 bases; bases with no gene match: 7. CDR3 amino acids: CASSLTGPRDQPQHF. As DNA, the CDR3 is TGTGCCAGCAGTTTGACAGGGCCTCGCGATCAGCCCCAGCATTTT.

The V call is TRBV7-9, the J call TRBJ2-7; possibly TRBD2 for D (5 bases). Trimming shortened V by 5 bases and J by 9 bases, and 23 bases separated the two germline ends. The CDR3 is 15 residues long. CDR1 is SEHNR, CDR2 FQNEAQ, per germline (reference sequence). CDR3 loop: CASSQGALLYEGQYF. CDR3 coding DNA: TGTGCCAGCAGCCAAGGCGCCCTCCTATACGAGGGGCAGTACTTC.

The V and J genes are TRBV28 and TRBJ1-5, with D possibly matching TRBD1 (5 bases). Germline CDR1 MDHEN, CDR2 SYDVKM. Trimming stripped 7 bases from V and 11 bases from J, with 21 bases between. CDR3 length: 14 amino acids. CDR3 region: CASKNQGRVGAQHF. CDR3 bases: TGTGCCAGCAAAAATCAGGGCAGGGTGGGGGCCCAGCATTTT.

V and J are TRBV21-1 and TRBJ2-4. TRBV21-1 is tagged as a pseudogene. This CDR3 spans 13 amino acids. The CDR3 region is CASSKRAKNIQYF. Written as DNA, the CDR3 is TGTGCCAGCAGCAAAAGAGCCAAAAACATTCAGTACTTC.